This TCR beta chain was sequenced in a study of Ad26.COV2.S vaccination and SARS-CoV-2 variants. Notes on this clone: Its antigen is not known.

Libraries were prepared by immunoSEQ multiplex PCR; TCRdb keeps only in-frame clonotypes and omits some of them. The table includes under 250,000 clones, roughly nine tenths detected once. The V end was cut by 2 bases, the J end by 3 bases, with 14 bases between. This CDR3 is built from 16 residues. Germline values: CDR1 SGHTA, CDR2 FQGNSA. General study results and limits: While placebo recipients had lower spike-specific TCR breadth, vaccine recipients had more.

Treatment described: 15 to 20 received Ad26.COV2.S at low or high dose, single or two shots; several received placebo; per-sample allocation not given. Day 63 following the first vaccine or placebo injection was when the samples were taken. Immunization relied on an Ad26 vector, which expressed Wuhan-strain SARS-CoV-2 spike. The genes are TRBV7-2 and TRBJ2-1; D possibly corresponds to TRBD2 (5 bases). The clonotype comes from a person between 18 and 60 years old who received the Ad26.COV2.S COVID-19 vaccine or a placebo. Sequenced material: peripheral blood, taken in a trial of Ad26.COV2.S vaccine versus placebo. CDR3: CASSLSPLAVYNEQFF. DNA for the CDR3: TGTGCCAGCAGCTTATCCCCGCTAGCTGTCTACAATGAGCAGTTCTTC.